The next 30 T cell receptor beta chains were all read from a single sample in a study of post-analysis software for immune sequencing data. Whole-study results and caveats: Relative to controls, patients had about 5 TRBV segments at higher frequency, with TRBV5-6, TRBV5-1 and TRBV20-1 among these.

Unique molecular identifiers were present in the TCR beta cDNA libraries. MiXCR was run by TCRdb on the PCR reads, yielding one entry per CDR3 protein. The sample shows roughly 180,000 distinct CDR3 sequences, roughly 30% of them seen only once. Antigens of these TCRs are unknown. Sequenced: blood. The receptors originated from a girl under 18 with multiple sclerosis.

The V and J genes are TRBV5-1 and TRBJ2-1; TRBD1 matches at 10 bases. V dropped 3 bases and J dropped 1; count of bases not matched to a gene: 10. CDR3 length equals 18 residues. In germline, CDR1 is SGHRS, CDR2 YFSETQ. CDR3 DNA sequence: TGCGCCAGCAGCTCAACCGCCGGACAGGGGGGATCCTACAATGAGCAGTTCTTC. It yields the protein CASSSTAGQGGSYNEQFF. Variable domain in full (rest from reference TRBV5-1 and TRBJ2-1): KAGVTQTPRYLIKTRGQQVTLSCSPISGHRSVSWYQQTPGQGLQFLFEYFSETQRNKGNFPGRFSGRQFSNSRSEMNVSTLELGDSALYLCASSSTAGQGGSYNEQFFGPGTRLTVL.

This clonotype came up many times. This chain links TRBV20-1 with TRBJ2-4, with D perhaps matching TRBD2 (6 bases). Germline V CDR1 and CDR2: DFQATT, SNEGSKA (reference sequence). V lost 1 base and J lost 6, with 13 bases in between. The CDR3 is 14 residues long. For the CDR3, the DNA is TGCAGTGCTAGAGGGAGGGTTGAGGGAAACATTCAGTACTTC. Amino acids: CSARGRVEGNIQYF.

About this clonotype itself: This may be a read error: a much more frequent sequence differs by one nucleotide. The gene calls are TRBV5-6 and TRBJ2-1; TRBD1 matches 10 bases. Germline V gene data show CDR1 as SGHDT and CDR2 as YYEEEE. There are 15 residues in the CDR3. As DNA, the CDR3 is TGTGCCAGCAGCAACCCCGGGACAGGGGCGAATGAGCAGTTGTTC. Its translation is CASSNPGTGANEQLF.

The chain recombines TRBV5-1 with TRBJ2-1, with 9 bases aligning to TRBD1. CDR3 length: 15 amino acids. Germline CDR1 SGHRS, CDR2 YFSETQ. Unmatched junction bases numbered 6, after V lost 3 bases and J lost 5 bases. CDR3: CASSSDRGIDNEQFF. CDR3 nucleotide sequence: TGCGCCAGCAGCTCGGACAGGGGCATCGACAATGAGCAGTTCTTC.

This chain joins TRBV7-2 and TRBJ2-6; D ambiguous. The germline V gene encodes CDR1 SGHTA and CDR2 FQGNSA. V lost 5 bases and J lost 0, with 14 bases in between. The CDR3 has 17 amino acids. The CDR3 coding sequence is TGTGCCAGCAGCCCCCCCGGTCTTAGCTCTGGGGCCAACGTCCTGACTTTC. It encodes CASSPPGLSSGANVLTF.

The chain recombines TRBV25-1 with TRBJ2-1; 11 bases map to TRBD2. This CDR3 is built from 17 residues. CDR1 is MGHDK, CDR2 SYGVNS, per germline. The V and J ends lost 4 bases and 7 bases, in that order; junction bases with no gene match: 12. The CDR3 DNA follows: TGTGCCAGCAGTGGGGAGGTAGCGGGAGGGCCGGGAAATGAGCAGTTCTTC. Translated: CASSGEVAGGPGNEQFF.

This chain uses TRBV12-3 or TRBV12-4 with TRBJ1-1; TRBD1 agrees at 7 bases. This CDR3 spans 12 amino acids. V shed 3 bases, J shed 7 bases, and the junction held 2 bases outside the gene matches. This chain's CDR3 is CASSLGQLEAFF. In DNA, the CDR3 is TGTGCCAGCAGTTTGGGACAGCTTGAAGCTTTCTTT.

The chain employs TRBV20-1 and TRBJ1-1; tentatively, D is TRBD1 (5 bases). Trimming pared 0 bases from V and 3 bases from J, leaving 14 bases between. Per germline, CDR1 DFQATT and CDR2 SNEGSKA (reference sequence). The CDR3 totals 15 residues. The CDR3 spells CSARDGSQGDTEAFF. In DNA form, the CDR3 reads TGCAGTGCTAGAGATGGATCTCAGGGAGACACTGAAGCTTTCTTT.

This clonotype has a handful of counts. This chain uses TRBV14 with TRBJ2-1; tentative D call: TRBD1 (5 bases). Trimming cost V 0 bases and J 6 bases, with 15 bases left between them. This CDR3 spans 16 amino acids. Germline loops: CDR1 SGHDN, CDR2 FVKESK. CDR3 protein: CASSQDLGAVVNEQFF. CDR3 sequence (DNA): TGTGCCAGCAGCCAAGATCTAGGGGCCGTGGTCAATGAGCAGTTCTTC.

Written as DNA, the CDR3 is TGCGCCAGCAGCTTAGTGCTAGCGGGACTCGAGCAGTACTTC. Residues: CASSLVLAGLEQYF. The rearrangement uses TRBV5-1 and TRBJ2-5, with 9 positions matching TRBD2. The J call could be wrong; TRBJ2-7 is a better fit for the DNA end. In germline, CDR1 is SGHRS, CDR2 YFSETQ. The length of the CDR3 is 14 residues.

This clonotype was detected a few times. The CDR3 DNA sequence: TGTGCCAGCAGCCAAATGGCTAGCGGGAGTGGTGAGCAGTACTTC. This sequence encodes CASSQMASGSGEQYF. The chain uses TRBV3-1 and TRBJ2-5, with 10 nucleotides matching TRBD2. This CDR3 region has 15 residues. The J segment lost 11 bases and the V segment lost 2 bases, leaving 11 bases of the junction unmatched. Per the germline V gene, CDR1 is LGHDT and CDR2 is YNNKEL (reference sequence).

This clonotype was found many times. The chain has TRBV29-1 and TRBJ2-5; the D is unclear. V gave up 0 bases and J gave up 5 bases, with 4 bases separating them. CDR1 is SQVTM, CDR2 ANQGSEA, per germline. The CDR3 runs to 11 residues. CDR3 DNA sequence: TGCAGCGTTGAAGAGTTCGAGACCCAGTACTTC. This translates into CSVEEFETQYF.

The sample holds many counts of this clonotype. The chain's CDR3 is CASSTRLAGGYNEQFF. The CDR3 coding sequence is TGTGCCAGCAGTACCCGACTAGCGGGTGGCTACAATGAGCAGTTCTTC. The V and J genes are TRBV12-3 or TRBV12-4 and TRBJ2-1; 10 positions agree with TRBD2. This CDR3 has 16 amino acids. V lost 5 bases and J lost 3; bases outside the gene matches: 7.

This clonotype occurred many times. CDR3 in DNA: TGTGCCACCAGTGTAAGCAGGTCCTTAAGCTCCTACAATGAGCAGTTCTTC. Its translation is CATSVSRSLSSYNEQFF. This sequence joins TRBV24-1 and TRBJ2-1; D uncertain. Trimming left V 5 bases short and J 0 bases short, with 16 bases between. This CDR3 comprises 17 residues. The germline CDR1 and CDR2 sequences are KGHDR and SFDVKD.

The chain links TRBV18 to TRBJ2-3; possibly TRBD2 for D (6 bases). V was pared by 5 bases and J by 2 bases, with 14 bases between. This CDR3 spans 15 amino acids. CDR1 and CDR2 from the germline V gene are KGHSH and LQKENI. This CDR3 reads CASSAMGTATDTQYF. In DNA form, the CDR3 reads TGTGCCAGCTCAGCGATGGGGACTGCCACAGATACGCAGTATTTT.

The chain employs TRBV7-9 and TRBJ2-1, with TRBD1 identical over 10 bases. V lost 10 bases, J lost 9 bases, and 9 bases stayed unmatched. Germline values: CDR1 SEHNR, CDR2 FQNEAQ (reference sequence). The CDR3 runs to 13 residues. The CDR3 loop reads CAISGTGVPEQFF. The CDR3 DNA sequence: TGTGCCATCTCAGGGACAGGGGTTCCTGAGCAGTTCTTC.

On this clonotype: A read error is possible here, since a much larger clone lies one base away. The chain uses TRBV12-3 or TRBV12-4 and TRBJ2-7; D uncertain. The CDR3 length is 17 residues. V was pared by 5 bases and J by 7 bases, with 27 bases between. CDR3 bases: TGTGCCAGCAGTGCAGAATGGAAAACGTCAGCCGTTGGAGAGCAGTACTTC. Protein sequence: CASSAEWKTSAVGEQYF.

This clonotype was seen ten or more times. The genes are TRBV5-1 and TRBJ2-1; TRBD2 aligns across 10 bases. The germline V gene has CDR1 SGHRS and CDR2 YFSETQ. J gave up 7 bases and V 4 bases, and 11 bases lay outside the gene matches. This CDR3 comprises 16 residues. Here the CDR3 reads CASSPQAGGPGNEQFF. DNA for the CDR3: TGCGCCAGCAGCCCGCAAGCGGGAGGGCCAGGAAATGAGCAGTTCTTC.

This clonotype appeared many times. This chain joins TRBV4-1 and TRBJ2-7; D uncertain. In germline, CDR1 is MGHRA, CDR2 YSYEKL. This CDR3 has 13 amino acids. V was cut by 1 base and J by 3 bases, with 7 bases left in between. CDR3 sequence reads: CASSQVVSYEQYF. The CDR3 nucleotides are TGCGCCAGCAGCCAAGTAGTCAGCTACGAGCAGTACTTC.

In this sample, this clonotype turned up a few times. The chain joins TRBV4-1 to TRBJ1-1; D gene ambiguous. Germline V gene data show CDR1 as MGHRA and CDR2 as YSYEKL. The CDR3 spans 11 residues. V was cut by 3 bases and J by 11 bases, with 10 bases left in between. CDR3 nucleotide sequence: TGCGCCAGCAGCCACGCCAGGAGGGCTTTCTTT. It translates to CASSHARRAFF.

As to this clonotype: A clone one base away is much larger, so this may be a read error. This chain connects TRBV4-2 to TRBJ2-3, with 10 bases aligning to TRBD2. Germline CDR1 LGHNA, CDR2 YNFKEQ. V dropped 0 bases and J dropped 5; count of bases not matched to a gene: 5. The CDR3 is 16 amino acids. The CDR3 DNA follows: TGTGCCAGCAGCCAAGATATAGGACTAGCGGTAGATACGCAGTATTTT. Protein product: CASSQDIGLAVDTQYF.

Many counts were recorded for this clonotype. The V call is TRBV4-1, the J call TRBJ2-7; D unclear. The CDR3 is 17 amino acids. Germline assignment: CDR1 MGHRA and CDR2 YSYEKL. The V gene lost 2 bases and the J gene lost 0 bases, with 17 bases spanning the gap. The chain's CDR3 is CASSQFLGLISSYEQYF. CDR3 coding DNA: TGCGCCAGCAGCCAATTCCTTGGGTTGATAAGCTCCTACGAGCAGTACTTC.

This clonotype was recorded only once. It may be a read error: a sequence one base away is much more abundant. The V gene is TRBV12-3 or TRBV12-4, the J gene TRBJ2-1; D is tentatively TRBD1 or TRBD2 (5 bases each). The last part of the DNA fits TRBJ2-7 better; the J call may be wrong. The CDR3 spans 15 residues. CDR3 loop: CASSFRDAGYNEQYF. CDR3 coding DNA: TGTGCCAGCAGTTTTCGGGACGCCGGATACAATGAGCAGTACTTC.

The chain recombines TRBV5-5 with TRBJ2-1, with 8 bases lining up with TRBD1. Trimming took 4 bases from V and 10 from J; bases not matched to a gene: 7. Germline V gene data show CDR1 as SGHKS and CDR2 as YYEKEE (reference sequence). CDR3 size: 13 residues. CDR3 region: CASSPTQGGEQFF. CDR3 bases: TGTGCCAGCAGCCCAACACAGGGGGGAGAGCAGTTCTTC.

This clonotype was seen repeatedly, ten times or more. The chain couples TRBV4-1 to TRBJ2-7; weak D call: TRBD2 (7 bases). The ends were cut back, 3 bases at V and 5 bases at J, with 20 bases in the middle. The CDR3 length is 16 residues. Germline CDR1 is MGHRA and CDR2 is YSYEKL. CDR3 nucleotide sequence: TGCGCCAGCAGCCAGGGGGGGGCATGGACGGACGACGAGCAGTACTTC. This codes for CASSQGGAWTDDEQYF.

This clonotype has at least ten counts. This rearrangement joins TRBV9 to TRBJ1-6; D uncertain. Germline V gene lookup returns CDR1 SGDLS and CDR2 YYNGEE. Trimming shortened V by 0 bases and J by 7 bases, and 14 bases separated the two germline ends. This CDR3 contains 16 residues. The CDR3 DNA follows: TGTGCCAGCAGCGTAGACTCAGGTGATAACAATTCACCCCTCCACTTT. Its translation is CASSVDSGDNNSPLHF.

This clonotype was recorded at least ten times. The CDR3: CATIDGPQETQYF. Written as DNA, the CDR3 is TGTGCCACCATAGATGGGCCGCAAGAGACCCAGTACTTC. The V and J genes are TRBV24-1 and TRBJ2-5; no reliable D call. V dropped 8 bases and J dropped 2 bases, with 11 bases sitting between them. There are 13 residues in the CDR3. Germline CDR1 and CDR2: KGHDR and SFDVKD.

The sample holds a few counts of this clonotype. V and J are TRBV27 and TRBJ2-7, with D possibly TRBD1 on 6 matching bases. The germline V gene encodes CDR1 MNHEY and CDR2 SMNVEV (reference sequence). Trimming removed 1 base from V and 4 bases from J, with 14 bases in between. This CDR3 is 15 amino acids long. This chain's CDR3 is CASSLFLGAVYEQYF. For the CDR3, the DNA is TGTGCCAGCAGTTTATTTCTGGGGGCGGTTTACGAGCAGTACTTC.

This clonotype was detected only a few times. A much larger clone sits a single nucleotide away, making a read error possible. This sequence joins TRBV7-9 and TRBJ1-2; 8 bases align to TRBD1. CDR3 length equals 13 residues. The germline gives CDR1 SEHNR, CDR2 FQNEAQ (reference sequence). The CDR3, as DNA: TGTGTCAGCAGCTCACAGGGGGACTATGGCTACACCTTC. Its protein is CVSSSQGDYGYTF. Combining the CDR3 with reference TRBV7-9 and TRBJ1-2 gives the whole variable domain DTGVSQNPRHKITKRGQNVTFRCDPISEHNRLYWYRQTLGQGPEFLTYFQNEAQLEKSRLLSDRFSAERPKGSFSTLEIQRTEQGDSAMYLCVSSSQGDYGYTFGSGTRLTVV.

This clonotype was picked up many times. The chain has TRBV20-1 and TRBJ2-7, with TRBD2 identical over 13 bases. The CDR3 runs 17 residues. Per the germline V gene, CDR1 is DFQATT and CDR2 is SNEGSKA (reference sequence). J was trimmed by 0 bases and V by 6 bases; bases with no gene match: 11. CDR3 coding DNA: TGCAGTGCGAGTCCACTAGCGGGAGGGCCTCGCTCCTACGAGCAGTACTTC. Protein product: CSASPLAGGPRSYEQYF.